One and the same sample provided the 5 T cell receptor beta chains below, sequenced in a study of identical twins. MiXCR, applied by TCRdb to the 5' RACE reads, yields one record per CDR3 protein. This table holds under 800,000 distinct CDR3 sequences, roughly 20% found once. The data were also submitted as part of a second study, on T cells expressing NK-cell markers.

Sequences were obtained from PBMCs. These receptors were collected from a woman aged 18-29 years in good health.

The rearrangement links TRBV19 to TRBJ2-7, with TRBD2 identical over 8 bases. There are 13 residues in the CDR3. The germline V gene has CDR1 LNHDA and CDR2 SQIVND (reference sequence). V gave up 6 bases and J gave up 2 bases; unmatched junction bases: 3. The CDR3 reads CASSAGGAYEQYF. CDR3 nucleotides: TGTGCCAGTAGCGCCGGGGGGGCCTACGAGCAGTACTTC.

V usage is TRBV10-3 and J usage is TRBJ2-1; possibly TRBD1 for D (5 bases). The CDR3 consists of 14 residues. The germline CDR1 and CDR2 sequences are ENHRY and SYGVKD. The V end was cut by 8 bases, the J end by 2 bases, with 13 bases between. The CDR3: CAIRDSKTYNEQFF. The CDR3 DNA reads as TGTGCCATCCGAGACAGCAAGACCTACAATGAGCAGTTCTTC.

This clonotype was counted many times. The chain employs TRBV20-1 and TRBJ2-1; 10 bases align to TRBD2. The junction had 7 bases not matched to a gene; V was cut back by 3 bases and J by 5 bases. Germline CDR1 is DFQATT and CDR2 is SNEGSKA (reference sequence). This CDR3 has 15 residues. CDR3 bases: TGCAGTGCTAGCAGACTAGCGGGTAGTCACAATGAGCAGTTCTTC. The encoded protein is CSASRLAGSHNEQFF.

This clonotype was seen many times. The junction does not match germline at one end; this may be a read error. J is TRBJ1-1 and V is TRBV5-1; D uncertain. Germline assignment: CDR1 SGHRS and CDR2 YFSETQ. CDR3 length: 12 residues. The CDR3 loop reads CASSLDGTEAFF. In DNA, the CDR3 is TGTGCCAGCAGCTTGGACGGCACTGAAGCTTTCTTT.

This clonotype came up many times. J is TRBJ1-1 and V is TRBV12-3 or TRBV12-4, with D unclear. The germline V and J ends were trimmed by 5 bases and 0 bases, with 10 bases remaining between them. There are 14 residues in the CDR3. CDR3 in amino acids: CASSLQILNTEAFF. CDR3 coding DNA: TGTGCCAGCAGTCTCCAAATTTTGAACACTGAAGCTTTCTTT.